A single sample is the source of the 25 T cell receptor beta chains below, sequenced in a study of T cells in localized non-small cell lung cancer. TCRdb keeps only in-frame clones here, not all; method: immunoSEQ multiplex PCR. The sample consists of over 15,000 clones, about nine tenths of them appearing once. Specimen: peripheral blood, collected before any cancer treatment. These receptors were obtained from a female donor over 55 with stage III squamous cell lung carcinoma.

The chain employs TRBV15 and TRBJ2-5, with no clear D. The CDR3 is 15 residues long. Germline V gene lookup returns CDR1 LNHNV and CDR2 YYDKDF (reference sequence). V lost 3 bases and J 3 bases, leaving 14 bases between the germline ends. CDR3 nucleotide sequence: TGTGCCACCAGCAGGGCAGGACGAGCGAAAGAGACCCAGTACTTC. Encoded protein: CATSRAGRAKETQYF.

This clone was counted only a few times. This chain connects TRBV5-8 to TRBJ1-2; D perhaps matches TRBD1 (5 bases). Germline V gives CDR1 SGHTS, CDR2 YDEGEE. Trimming took 1 base from V and 2 from J, leaving 21 bases between them. This CDR3 has 18 amino acids. Here the CDR3 DNA reads TGTGCCAGCAGCTTGTTAATGGGGTCAGGGAGTAGGAACTATGGCTACACCTTC. Its translation is CASSLLMGSGSRNYGYTF.

The chain recombines TRBV6-1 with TRBJ2-2; perhaps TRBD2 as D (6 bases). Germline V gene data show CDR1 as MNHNS and CDR2 as SASEGT. Trimming removed 2 bases from V and 8 bases from J, with 12 bases in between. The CDR3 has 14 amino acids. The CDR3 DNA is TGTGCCAGCAGTGAACGGTACGGGAGAGGGGAGCTGTTTTTT. Amino acids: CASSERYGRGELFF.

V usage is TRBV28 and J usage is TRBJ1-5, with 7 nucleotides matching TRBD1. The CDR3 extends over 14 amino acids. Germline CDR1 and CDR2: MDHEN and SYDVKM. J gave up 1 base and V 6 bases, and 3 bases lay outside the gene matches. CDR3 residues: CASRPTGSNQPQHF. Here the CDR3 DNA reads TGTGCCAGCAGGCCGACAGGGAGCAATCAGCCCCAGCATTTT.

The chain is built from TRBV5-1 and TRBJ2-1, with D possibly called TRBD1 or TRBD2 (6 bases each). The CDR3 loop spans 15 amino acids. Germline CDR1 is SGHRS and CDR2 is YFSETQ. The germline V and J ends were trimmed by 1 base and 0 bases, with 8 bases remaining between them. CDR3 loop: CASSLTGASYNEQFF. The CDR3, as DNA: TGCGCCAGCAGCTTGACGGGGGCCTCCTACAATGAGCAGTTCTTC. Variable domain in full (rest from reference TRBV5-1 and TRBJ2-1): KAGVTQTPRYLIKTRGQQVTLSCSPISGHRSVSWYQQTPGQGLQFLFEYFSETQRNKGNFPGRFSGRQFSNSRSEMNVSTLELGDSALYLCASSLTGASYNEQFFGPGTRLTVL.

DNA for the CDR3: TGTGCCAGTAGTTGGGGATCCACTGAAGCTTTCTTT. Protein product: CASSWGSTEAFF. J is TRBJ1-1 and V is TRBV19; D is ambiguous. V lost 5 bases and J 4 bases, leaving 8 bases between the germline ends. Germline V gene sequence: CDR1 LNHDA, CDR2 SQIVND (reference sequence). The CDR3 contains 12 residues.

The chain recombines TRBV11-3 with TRBJ2-6; no clear D gene. Germline V gives CDR1 SGHNT, CDR2 YENEEA. This CDR3 comprises 15 residues. V lost 6 bases and J lost 0, with 9 bases in between. In DNA, the CDR3 is TGTGCCAGCAGTGGACGTCGCTCTGGGGCCAACGTCCTGACTTTC. Amino acids: CASSGRRSGANVLTF.

The chain uses TRBV5-1 and TRBJ1-2; unclear D gene. The V end was cut by 4 bases, the J end by 8 bases, with 21 bases between. From germline, CDR1 is SGHRS and CDR2 YFSETQ. CDR3 length: 15 residues. This chain's CDR3 is CASSAAPDLNWGYTF. The CDR3 DNA reads as TGCGCCAGCAGCGCCGCGCCGGACTTGAACTGGGGCTACACCTTC. Combining the CDR3 with reference TRBV5-1 and TRBJ1-2 gives the whole variable domain KAGVTQTPRYLIKTRGQQVTLSCSPISGHRSVSWYQQTPGQGLQFLFEYFSETQRNKGNFPGRFSGRQFSNSRSEMNVSTLELGDSALYLCASSAAPDLNWGYTFGSGTRLTVV.

CDR3 residues: CASSIPGRGGETQYF. In DNA, the CDR3 is TGTGCCAGTAGTATCCCCGGCAGGGGCGGAGAGACCCAGTACTTC. J is TRBJ2-5 and V is TRBV19, with a weak D call TRBD1 (6 bases). V shed 3 bases and J shed 4 bases, with 15 bases lying between them. Germline CDR1 reads LNHDA; CDR2 reads SQIVND (reference sequence). The CDR3 covers 15 residues.

The chain employs TRBV30 and TRBJ1-2; 7 positions match TRBD1. The CDR3 covers 16 residues. Losses at the gene ends were 3 bases for V and 8 bases for J; bases not matched to a gene: 18. Germline V lookup: CDR1 GTSNPN, CDR2 SVGIG (reference sequence). The CDR3 region is CAWSTGVTRVRGGYTF. The CDR3 DNA sequence: TGTGCCTGGAGCACAGGGGTGACCAGGGTTAGAGGAGGCTACACCTTC.

The gene calls are TRBV9 and TRBJ2-6, with TRBD2 identical over 16 bases. Germline V CDR1 and CDR2: SGDLS, YYNGEE. This CDR3 region has 18 residues. The V segment lost 2 bases and the J segment 4 bases; nucleotides outside the gene matches: 3. CDR3 nucleotide sequence: TGTGCCAGCAGCGTGGGACTAGCGGGAGGGACAGGGGCCAACGTCCTGACTTTC. Protein sequence: CASSVGLAGGTGANVLTF. Together with reference TRBV9 and TRBJ2-6, the CDR3 gives the full variable domain: DSGVTQTPKHLITATGQRVTLRCSPRSGDLSVYWYQQSLDQGLQFLIQYYNGEERAKGNILERFSAQQFPDLHSELNLSSLELGDSALYFCASSVGLAGGTGANVLTFGAGSRLTVL.

V and J are TRBV20-1 and TRBJ1-4; a possible D gene is TRBD1 (5 bases). CDR3 length equals 11 residues. V gave up 5 bases and J gave up 8 bases, with 9 bases separating them. Germline V gives CDR1 DFQATT, CDR2 SNEGSKA (reference sequence). CDR3 residues: CSAFGAEKLFF. In nucleotides, the CDR3 is TGCAGTGCTTTCGGGGCGGAAAAACTGTTTTTT.

This clone showed up just once. The rearrangement links TRBV11-2 to TRBJ1-2, with D unresolved. The CDR3 spans 15 residues. The V gene lost 5 bases and the J gene lost 0 bases, with 13 bases spanning the gap. CDR1 and CDR2 from the germline V gene are SGHAT and FQNNGV. The CDR3 DNA follows: TGTGCCAGCAGCCCTATTATGAGGCCTAACTATGGCTACACCTTC. Protein product: CASSPIMRPNYGYTF.

The chain couples TRBV19 to TRBJ2-1; 9 nucleotides align to TRBD1. The V and J ends lost 3 bases and 7 bases, in that order; junction bases with no gene match: 7. CDR1 and CDR2 (germline): LNHDA, SQIVND (reference sequence). CDR3 size: 15 residues. The CDR3 DNA is TGTGCCAGTAGTATGAAGGGACAGGGCTTAAATGAGCAGTTCTTC. This translates into CASSMKGQGLNEQFF.

The V call is TRBV15, the J call TRBJ2-7; 11 bases line up with TRBD1. After removal of 8 bases from V and 5 bases from J, the junction contained 8 bases not matched to a gene. Germline CDR1 LNHNV, CDR2 YYDKDF (reference sequence). The CDR3 extends over 14 amino acids. The DNA for the CDR3 is TGTGCCACCCGGACAGGGGGCGAAGTGCACGAGCAGTACTTC. It specifies CATRTGGEVHEQYF. The whole variable domain, remainder taken from reference TRBV15 and TRBJ2-7, is DAMVIQNPRYQVTQFGKPVTLSCSQTLNHNVMYWYQQKSSQAPKLLFHYYDKDFNNEADTPDNFQSRRPNTSFCFLDIRSPGLGDTAMYLCATRTGGEVHEQYFGPGTRLTVT.

The chain recombines TRBV2 with TRBJ2-7; D may be TRBD2 (6 bases). Germline V gene lookup returns CDR1 SNHLY and CDR2 FYNNEI. V was pared by 4 bases and J by 2 bases, with 12 bases between. This CDR3 is 14 amino acids long. DNA of the CDR3: TGTGCCAGCAGTGTGTCTGGGGGGACCTACGAGCAGTACTTC. It is translated as CASSVSGGTYEQYF.

This sequence joins TRBV7-2 and TRBJ2-5; 7 nucleotides line up with TRBD2. Germline V gives CDR1 SGHTA, CDR2 FQGNSA. V shed 5 bases, J shed 1 base, and the junction held 7 bases outside the gene matches. This CDR3 comprises 15 residues. The CDR3 reads CASSQGLAVQETQYF. CDR3 nucleotides: TGTGCCAGCAGCCAGGGCCTAGCGGTCCAAGAGACCCAGTACTTC.

The V gene is TRBV28, the J gene TRBJ1-3; no clear D gene. The germline V gene has CDR1 MDHEN and CDR2 SYDVKM. This CDR3 contains 14 residues. V was cut by 2 bases and J by 0 bases, with 5 bases left in between. The CDR3 spells CASSLGSSGNTIYF. As DNA, the CDR3 is TGTGCCAGCAGTTTAGGCAGCTCTGGAAACACCATATATTTT.

The gene calls are TRBV5-1 and TRBJ1-4; the D gene is possibly TRBD1 (6 bases). Trimming removed 2 bases at V and 2 bases at J, with 10 bases between. The CDR3 spans 15 residues. From germline, CDR1 is SGHRS and CDR2 YFSETQ. CDR3 DNA sequence: TGCGCCAGCAGCTTAACTGGGGGCACTAATGAAAAACTGTTTTTT. As protein: CASSLTGGTNEKLFF.

The V call is TRBV9, the J call TRBJ2-2; D could derive from TRBD1 or TRBD2 (6 bases each). With 0 bases removed from V and 2 bases from J, the gap between germline ends came to 11 bases. Germline-derived CDR1 and CDR2 are SGDLS and YYNGEE. CDR3 length: 16 amino acids. The CDR3 DNA follows: TGTGCCAGCAGCGTAGATGAGGGGGGTAACACCGGGGAGCTGTTTTTT. Encoded protein: CASSVDEGGNTGELFF.

The chain has TRBV6-1 and TRBJ2-1; 11 positions agree with TRBD1. The CDR3 runs 17 residues. Germline V gene data show CDR1 as MNHNS and CDR2 as SASEGT. V shed 3 bases and J 6 bases; nucleotides not matched to a gene: 10. The CDR3 region is CASSDNLDRGRINEQFF. CDR3 nucleotides: TGTGCCAGCAGTGATAACTTGGACAGGGGGCGCATCAATGAGCAGTTCTTC.

This chain links TRBV27 with TRBJ2-6; the D is unclear. Trimming removed 2 bases from V and 2 bases from J, with 4 bases in between. The CDR3 sequence is 14 residues long. Germline CDR1 is MNHEY and CDR2 is SMNVEV (reference sequence). This CDR3 reads CASSLIAGANVLTF. CDR3 DNA: TGTGCCAGCAGTTTAATTGCTGGGGCCAACGTCCTGACTTTC.

The J gene is TRBJ2-2, the V gene TRBV27, with 10 bases fitting TRBD2. Germline loops: CDR1 MNHEY, CDR2 SMNVEV (reference sequence). With V trimmed by 9 bases and J by 7 bases, 8 bases remained unmatched. This CDR3 is 14 amino acids long. For the CDR3, the DNA is TGTGCCAGTACCGGGACTAGCGTGAACGGGGAGCTGTTTTTT. Translating gives CASTGTSVNGELFF.

This clone was counted a few times. With a far larger clone one base away, a read error is the likely cause. The rearrangement uses TRBV4-2 and TRBJ2-1, with a possible D match to TRBD2 (6 bases). Germline V CDR1 and CDR2: LGHNA, YNFKEQ. The ends were cut back, 0 bases at V and 0 bases at J, with 18 bases in the middle. The CDR3 sequence is 19 residues long. The CDR3, as DNA: TGTGCCAGCAGCCAAGAGTCGGTCGGGACTGAAAGCTCCTACAATGAGCAGTTCTTC. This sequence encodes CASSQESVGTESSYNEQFF.

V usage is TRBV29-1 and J usage is TRBJ2-7, with 9 bases lining up with TRBD1. Trimming cost V 7 bases and J 3 bases; bases outside gene matches: 13. The germline V gene encodes CDR1 SQVTM and CDR2 ANQGSEA. This CDR3 has 15 amino acids. The CDR3 spells CSGDGTGIDSYEQYF. CDR3 in DNA: TGCAGCGGTGACGGGACAGGGATTGATAGCTACGAGCAGTACTTC.